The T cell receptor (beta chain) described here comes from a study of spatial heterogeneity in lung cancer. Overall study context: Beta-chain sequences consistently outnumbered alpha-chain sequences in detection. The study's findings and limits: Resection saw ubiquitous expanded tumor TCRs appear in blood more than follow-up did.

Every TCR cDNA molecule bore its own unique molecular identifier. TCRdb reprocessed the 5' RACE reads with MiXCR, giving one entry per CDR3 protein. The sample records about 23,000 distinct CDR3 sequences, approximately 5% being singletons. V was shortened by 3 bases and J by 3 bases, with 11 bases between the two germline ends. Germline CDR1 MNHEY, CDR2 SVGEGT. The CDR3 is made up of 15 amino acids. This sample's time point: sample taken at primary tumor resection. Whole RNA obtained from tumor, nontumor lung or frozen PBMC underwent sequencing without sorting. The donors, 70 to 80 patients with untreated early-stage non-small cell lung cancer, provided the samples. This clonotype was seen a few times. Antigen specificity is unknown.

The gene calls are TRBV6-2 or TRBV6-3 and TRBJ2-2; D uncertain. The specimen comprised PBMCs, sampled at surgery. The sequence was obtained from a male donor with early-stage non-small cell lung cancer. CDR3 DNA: TGTGCCAGCAGTTATGGGCAGTCGTACACCGGGGAGCTGTTTTTT. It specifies CASSYGQSYTGELFF.